The clone carrying this TCR beta chain was seen only a few times. The antigen is undetermined. These data are taken from a study of T cells in Graves' hyperthyroidism and ophthalmopathy. Broader study findings: Ophthalmopathy prediction by the model preceded onset by a median roughly 6.3 months.

RNA transcripts gave rise to amplified TCR beta CDR3 regions. During a first-round RT-PCR of the TCR CDR3, the HTBI primer set was used. MiXCR, run by TCRdb on the multiplex PCR reads, gives a single entry per CDR3 protein. The sample gives nearly 750,000 distinct CDR3 sequences, around a third of which show up once; roughly 31% is in the top ten. The source material was blood. The receptor was isolated from a middle-aged woman with Graves' hyperthyroidism.

CDR3 loop: CASSYRGGFDYGYTF. In nucleotides, the CDR3 is TGTGCCAGCAGTTACAGGGGAGGGTTTGATTATGGCTACACCTTC. This chain joins TRBV6-6 and TRBJ1-2; D possibly corresponds to TRBD1 (5 bases). The CDR3 consists of 15 residues. Germline V gene sequence: CDR1 MNHNY, CDR2 SVGAGI (reference sequence). Trimming removed 2 bases at V and 5 bases at J, with 15 bases between.